This is a list of T cell receptor beta chains from one sample in a study of cytomegalovirus exposure and HLA in healthy donors. Sequenced by immunoSEQ multiplex PCR; TCRdb stores in-frame clones only, minus some. This table holds around 100,000 clones, about 78% found once. The specimen was PBMCs. The receptors come from a woman aged 25 to 39 in good health and CMV-seropositive. The CDR3 runs from the conserved cysteine through the conserved F or W. The D gene is left open where the match is weak. A clone size is listed for some rows: how often the clone was seen (once, few, many), or a class if it is expanded.

TRBD2	TRBJ2-1	TRBV2	NA	TGTGCCAGCAGCCTGACTAGCGGGATTTCCTACAATGAGCAGTTCTTC	CASSLTSGISYNEQFF
NA	TRBJ2-1	TRBV11-3	NA	TGTGCCAGCAGCTTAGAAGGGAGCTCCTACAATGAGCAGTTCTTC	CASSLEGSSYNEQFF
NA	TRBJ2-5	TRBV12-5	NA	TGTGCTAGTGGAGACTACCCCCAAGAGACCCAGTACTTC	CASGDYPQETQYF
TRBD2	TRBJ2-7	TRBV10-3	NA	TGTGCCATCAGTGATTCTAGCGGGAGGTCCCACGAGCAGTACTTC	CAISDSSGRSHEQYF
NA	TRBJ2-2	TRBV12-5	NA	TGTGCTAGTGGTCTCCAGGGTGACACCGGGGAGCTGTTTTTT	CASGLQGDTGELFF
NA	TRBJ2-2	TRBV6-6	NA	TGTGCCAGCAGTTACGACAGGAGGAACACCGGGGAGCTGTTTTTT	CASSYDRRNTGELFF
NA	TRBJ2-5	TRBV7-9	once	TGTGCCAGCAGCTTAGGGCTAGCAGAGACCCAGTACTTC	CASSLGLAETQYF
TRBD2	TRBJ2-1	TRBV7-9	NA	TGTGCCAGCAGCCCCGCTGAGGGACTAGCGGCTTACAATGAGCAGTTCTTC	CASSPAEGLAAYNEQFF
NA	TRBJ1-3	TRBV5-1	NA	TGCGCCAGCAGCTTGGCCCGGGGGGCTGGAAACACCATATATTTT	CASSLARGAGNTIYF
TRBD1	TRBJ2-7	TRBV10-1	NA	TGCGCCAGCAGTCCGGGACAGGGGTCAGTTTCCTACGAGCAGTACTTC	CASSPGQGSVSYEQYF
TRBD2	TRBJ2-3	TRBV6-1	NA	TGTGCCAGCGGGACTAGCCGAAGGGACACAGATACGCAGTATTTT	CASGTSRRDTDTQYF
TRBD2	TRBJ2-1	TRBV27	NA	TGTGCCAGCAGTTTATTGGCGCCTAGCGGGAGTCTCTACAATGAGCAGTTCTTC	CASSLLAPSGSLYNEQFF
TRBD2	TRBJ2-7	TRBV7-8	NA	TGTGCCAGCAGCTCAGAGGCTAGCGGGGTCTCCTACGAGCAGTACTTC	CASSSEASGVSYEQYF
TRBD1	TRBJ1-2	TRBV5-6	NA	TGTGCCAGCAGCGGAGAACAGGGGGGCGGCTTCGGCTATGGCTACACCTTC	CASSGEQGGGFGYGYTF
NA	TRBJ1-1	TRBV5-1	NA	TGCGCCAGCAGCTCCATGGGCGCGGGCGTGAACACTGAAGCTTTCTTT	CASSSMGAGVNTEAFF
TRBD1	TRBJ1-2	TRBV7-8	few	TGTGCCGTCGGGACAGTTCGGGGAAGTGGCTACACCTTC	CAVGTVRGSGYTF
NA	TRBJ1-2	TRBV7-6	NA	TGTGCCAGCAGCTCCTCCCCGGGAGCTAACTATGGCTACACCTTC	CASSSSPGANYGYTF
TRBD2	TRBJ2-1	TRBV7-8	NA	TGTGCCAGCAGCAACATAGCGGGGGGGCTCAATGAGCAGTTCTTC	CASSNIAGGLNEQFF
TRBD1	TRBJ1-3	TRBV30	NA	TGTGCCTGGAGTGTACGGACAGGGGGAGGAAACACCATATATTTT	CAWSVRTGGGNTIYF
NA	TRBJ1-1	TRBV2	NA	TGTGCCAGCAGTGAAGAGGCAGGTTCGAACACTGAAGCTTTCTTT	CASSEEAGSNTEAFF
NA	TRBJ2-7	TRBV7-9	NA	TGTTCCAGCAGCGATCAGGGGGGAACCCATCACGAGCAGTACTTC	CSSSDQGGTHHEQYF
TRBD2	TRBJ2-3	TRBV7-8	NA	TGTGCCAGCAGCTTAGCGGGTGGTATGACTAGCCCGGATACGCAGTATTTT	CASSLAGGMTSPDTQYF
NA	TRBJ1-4	TRBV7-9	once	TGTGCCAGCAGCGCCGTTCGGGGACTCGATGAAAAACTGTTTTTT	CASSAVRGLDEKLFF
NA	TRBJ1-6	TRBV12-5	once	TGTGCTAGTGGTTTGGACGACATCAGAAATTTGCCCCTCCACTTT	CASGLDDIRNLPLHF
TRBD1	TRBJ2-7	TRBV6-5	NA	TGTGCCAGCAGTTCCACAGGGGTCTACGAGCAGTACTTC	CASSSTGVYEQYF
TRBD1	TRBJ1-1	TRBV4-2	NA	TGTGCCAGCAGCCATGGCTTTGACAGGGCGGATGACACTGAAGCTTTCTTT	CASSHGFDRADDTEAFF
NA	TRBJ2-2	TRBV25-1	NA	TGTGCCAGCAGTGAAGCCACGGGGTTCGCCGGGGAGCTGTTTTTT	CASSEATGFAGELFF
TRBD1	TRBJ1-4	TRBV5-5	NA	TGTGCCAGCAGCAAGACCCACGGAACAGGGGGAAAACTGTTTTTT	CASSKTHGTGGKLFF
NA	TRBJ2-5	TRBV19	NA	TGTGCCAGTAGTATGGCCAGCGAAGAGACCCAGTACTTC	CASSMASEETQYF
TRBD2	TRBJ2-7	TRBV5-1	NA	TGCGCCAGCAGCTTGGAGGCCCACGGGGGGTACGAGCAGTACTTC	CASSLEAHGGYEQYF
NA	TRBJ2-1	TRBV11-2	few	TGTGCCAGCAGCCTCCCTTCGAACAGCTTGGATGAGCAGTTCTTC	CASSLPSNSLDEQFF
NA	TRBJ2-7	TRBV6-5	NA	TGTGCCAGCAGCCTAGACGCAAGCTACGAGCAGTACTTC	CASSLDASYEQYF
NA	TRBJ1-1	TRBV20-1	NA	TGCAGTGCTCCCGGGGACACTGAAGCTTTCTTT	CSAPGDTEAFF
NA	TRBJ1-5	TRBV12-5	NA	TGTGCTAGTGGTTTGATTGATGGGGGCAAGCAGCCCCAGCATTTT	CASGLIDGGKQPQHF
NA	TRBJ1-2	TRBV15	NA	TGTGCCACCGCCCCCGGAGGCGACTATGGCTACACCTTC	CATAPGGDYGYTF